The following is a T cell receptor (beta chain) sequence with its context. The CDR3 is made up of 13 amino acids. The V end lost 4 bases, the J end lost 1 base, and 7 bases lay between the germline ends. Original data processing: From reference gene primer amplification, estimates of nucleated cell counts were derived. Produced via immunoSEQ multiplex PCR; TCRdb's table is partial and in-frame only. That table gives V, J and clone size, and the DNA gave D and trimming. Of about 400,000 clones listed, roughly 86% are singletons. This specimen belongs to a study of blood T cell repertoires in COVID-19. Study information: The study drew acute and convalescent COVID-19 samples from the United States, Italy and Spain. PBMCs, B-cell-depleted T cells, or T cells provided the cDNA or gDNA that made up the material.

The material sequenced was peripheral blood. The chain carries TRBV12-3 or TRBV12-4 and TRBJ1-1; D gene uncertain. The source of this sequence is a human donor in a cohort sampled during active COVID-19. Written as DNA, the CDR3 is TGTGCCAGCAGTTGGAGCGAGAACACTGAAGCTTTCTTT. Translating gives CASSWSENTEAFF.